The 18 T cell receptor beta chains listed next were all sequenced from one sample in a study of molecular identifiers for immune sequencing clone quantification. Via MiXCR, TCRdb re-called the PCR reads, giving one row per CDR3 protein. Altogether a few hundred thousand distinct CDR3 sequences are present, under 30% being singletons, with the ten largest covering over 0.6%. Sequenced input: naive CD8+ T cells from blood, with Jurkat cell RNA spiked in. Subset denoted: FACS-sorted CD8+CD4-CCR7+CD45RA+ naive T cells. Source of these receptors: a human donor in good health. Some libraries in this study had Jurkat cell RNA spiked in.

This clonotype has just a few counts. The rearrangement links TRBV6-6 to TRBJ1-3; D uncertain. This CDR3 is 12 amino acids long. The V gene lost 5 bases and the J gene lost 4 bases, with 6 bases spanning the gap. Germline CDR1 MNHNY, CDR2 SVGAGI (reference sequence). Here the CDR3 DNA reads TGTGCCAGCAGTGGAGGGGGAAACACCATATATTTT. Its protein is CASSGGGNTIYF.

The rearrangement joins TRBV28 to TRBJ2-7; TRBD2 agrees at 13 bases. With 3 bases clipped from V and 5 bases from J, the junction kept 4 bases outside the gene matches. This CDR3 has 15 amino acids. Germline V gene data show CDR1 as MDHEN and CDR2 as SYDVKM. The chain's CDR3 is CASSFRGTSGNEQYF. CDR3 nucleotide sequence: TGTGCCAGCAGTTTTCGCGGGACTAGCGGGAACGAGCAGTACTTC.

This clonotype appeared a few times. V gene TRBV9 combines with J gene TRBJ2-3; D uncertain. The CDR3 extends over 15 amino acids. Germline CDR1 is SGDLS and CDR2 is YYNGEE. V gave up 1 base and J gave up 3 bases, with 12 bases separating them. The CDR3 loop is CASSVTPAGTDTQYF. For the CDR3, the DNA is TGTGCCAGCAGCGTAACCCCCGCAGGAACAGATACGCAGTATTTT.

The sample holds a few counts of this clonotype. The chain combines TRBV6-1 with TRBJ2-3, with D hard to call. CDR3 length: 13 residues. The germline V gene encodes CDR1 MNHNS and CDR2 SASEGT. Trimming removed 3 bases from V and 4 bases from J, with 8 bases in between. The DNA of the CDR3 is TGTGCCAGCAGTGATAGAGTGGCAGATACGCAGTATTTT. It yields the protein CASSDRVADTQYF.

This clonotype was found a few times. The genes are TRBV18 and TRBJ1-1, with 7 bases that match TRBD1. CDR3 length: 14 amino acids. J gave up 7 bases and V 5 bases, and 10 bases lay outside the gene matches. Germline CDR1 reads KGHSH; CDR2 reads LQKENI. CDR3 in amino acids: CASSIGTEPIEAFF. The DNA of the CDR3 is TGTGCCAGCTCAATTGGGACAGAACCCATTGAAGCTTTCTTT.

At least ten counts were recorded for this clonotype. This sequence joins TRBV12-3 or TRBV12-4 and TRBJ1-4; TRBD1 is a possible D gene (5 bases). V lost 5 bases to trimming and J lost 7 bases, with 20 bases between them. The CDR3 runs to 16 residues. The CDR3 DNA reads as TGTGCCAGCAGTCCTAGCGCTGGGGGTTCGGGTGAAAAACTGTTTTTT. Translated: CASSPSAGGSGEKLFF.

The CDR3 protein is CSASWRGRTEAFF. CDR3 DNA sequence: TGCAGTGCTAGTTGGAGGGGGCGGACTGAAGCTTTCTTT. V is TRBV20-1 and J is TRBJ1-1; TRBD1 matches at 7 bases. The CDR3 covers 13 residues. V dropped 3 bases and J dropped 5; count of bases not matched to a gene: 6. Germline V gene lookup returns CDR1 DFQATT and CDR2 SNEGSKA (reference sequence).

This clonotype was seen a handful of times. The chain links TRBV15 to TRBJ2-3; 8 nucleotides match TRBD2. This CDR3 region has 15 residues. Germline CDR1 and CDR2: LNHNV and YYDKDF (reference sequence). After removal of 0 bases from V and 1 base from J, the junction contained 0 bases not matched to a gene. CDR3 in amino acids: CATSRDSGGTDTQYF. The CDR3 DNA reads as TGTGCCACCAGCAGAGATAGCGGGGGCACAGATACGCAGTATTTT.

This clonotype occurred many times. The chain joins TRBV6-9 to TRBJ1-5, with 7 positions matching TRBD1. With 7 bases clipped from V and 6 bases from J, the junction kept 12 bases outside the gene matches. The CDR3 has 15 amino acids. Germline V lookup: CDR1 MNHGY, CDR2 SVAAGI. In DNA, the CDR3 is TGTGCCAGCACCCACCCCGGACAGGTGGGTCAGCCCCAGCATTTT. Translating it yields CASTHPGQVGQPQHF.

V gene TRBV9 combines with J gene TRBJ2-7, with 7 positions matching TRBD1. V dropped 0 bases and J dropped 4; count of bases not matched to a gene: 7. The CDR3 is 15 amino acids. The germline CDR1 and CDR2 sequences are SGDLS and YYNGEE. CDR3 sequence (DNA): TGTGCCAGCAGCGTAGGGCAACAGGGGCCTTACGAGCAGTACTTC. It is translated as CASSVGQQGPYEQYF.

Turning to this clonotype: It may be a read error: a sequence one base away is much more abundant. The genes are TRBV29-1 and TRBJ2-1; D is possibly TRBD1 or TRBD2 (6 bases each). The germline CDR1 and CDR2 sequences are SQVTM and ANQGSEA. This CDR3 has 17 residues. This chain's CDR3 is CSVEPKEGRGFMNELFF. The CDR3 DNA reads TGCAGCGTTGAACCCAAGGAGGGCAGGGGATTTATGAATGAGCTGTTCTTC.

Many counts were recorded for this clonotype. The chain carries TRBV14 and TRBJ2-5; maybe TRBD1 (5 bases). The CDR3 runs to 14 residues. The V end lost 2 bases, the J end lost 1 base, and 8 bases lay between the germline ends. Germline CDR1 is SGHDN and CDR2 is FVKESK. The CDR3 bases are TGTGCCAGCAGCCAAAACAGGTTCCAAGAGACCCAGTACTTC. Translating gives CASSQNRFQETQYF. Variable domain in full (rest from reference TRBV14 and TRBJ2-5): EAGVTQFPSHSVIEKGQTVTLRCDPISGHDNLYWYRRVMGKEIKFLLHFVKESKQDESGMPNNRFLAERTGGTYSTLKVQPAELEDSGVYFCASSQNRFQETQYFGPGTRLLVL.

The V and J genes are TRBV20-1 and TRBJ2-7; TRBD2 aligns across 9 bases. This CDR3 contains 16 residues. The germline V gene encodes CDR1 DFQATT and CDR2 SNEGSKA (reference sequence). The V segment lost 1 base and the J segment 0 bases; nucleotides outside the gene matches: 7. The CDR3: CSARVWTSAYSYEQYF. Written as DNA, the CDR3 is TGCAGTGCTAGAGTGTGGACTAGCGCCTACTCCTACGAGCAGTACTTC.

J is TRBJ1-2 and V is TRBV28; D gene uncertain. Germline CDR1 MDHEN, CDR2 SYDVKM. The V and J ends lost 3 bases and 2 bases respectively, with 10 bases between them. The CDR3 is 14 residues long. The CDR3 protein is CASSLDHQNYGYTF. CDR3 DNA sequence: TGTGCCAGCAGTTTGGACCACCAAAACTATGGCTACACCTTC.

The chain carries TRBV12-3 or TRBV12-4 and TRBJ2-3, with 14 bases fitting TRBD2. The V segment lost 6 bases and the J segment 2 bases; nucleotides outside the gene matches: 10. This CDR3 contains 18 residues. The DNA for the CDR3 is TGTGCCAGCAGCCCAGGGACTAGCGGGAGTATCTTCACAGATACGCAGTATTTT. This codes for CASSPGTSGSIFTDTQYF.

The chain employs TRBV19 and TRBJ2-1; tentatively, D is TRBD2 (5 bases). Germline CDR1 reads LNHDA; CDR2 reads SQIVND (reference sequence). The CDR3 loop spans 15 amino acids. V lost 3 bases and J lost 2, with 11 bases in between. Here the CDR3 DNA reads TGTGCCAGTAGTATCGGTAGCGTTCCCTACAATGAGCAGTTCTTC. Translated: CASSIGSVPYNEQFF.

In the case of this clonotype: A far larger clone is only one base removed, so a read error is likely. The chain couples TRBV5-5 to TRBJ1-1; TRBD1 is a possible D gene (5 bases). The CDR3 consists of 13 residues. Looked up from germline, CDR1 is SGHKS and CDR2 is YYEKEE (reference sequence). CDR3: CASSLQGNTEALF. CDR3 sequence (DNA): TGTGCCAGCAGCTTGCAGGGCAACACTGAAGCTCTCTTT.

This clonotype was counted only a few times. This chain links TRBV2 with TRBJ2-3, with a tentative D call TRBD2 (5 bases). Trimming took 4 bases from V and 2 from J, leaving 10 bases between them. The CDR3 has 14 amino acids. Per the germline V gene, CDR1 is SNHLY and CDR2 is FYNNEI. DNA for the CDR3: TGTGCCAGCAGTGGAGGGTCCCACACAGATACGCAGTATTTT. This codes for CASSGGSHTDTQYF.